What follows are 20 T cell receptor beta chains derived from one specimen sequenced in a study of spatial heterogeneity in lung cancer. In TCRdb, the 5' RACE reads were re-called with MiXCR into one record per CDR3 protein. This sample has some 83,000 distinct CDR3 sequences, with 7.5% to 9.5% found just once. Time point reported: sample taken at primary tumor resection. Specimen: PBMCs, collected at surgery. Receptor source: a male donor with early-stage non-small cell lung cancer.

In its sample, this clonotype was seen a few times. As DNA, the CDR3 is TGTGCCAGCAGTTTTTCGACAGGCGGATGGCAGTTCTTC. Protein: CASSFSTGGWQFF. The V and J genes are TRBV12-3 or TRBV12-4 and TRBJ2-1; TRBD1 is a possible D gene (6 bases). The CDR3 loop spans 13 amino acids. The V gene lost 3 bases and the J gene lost 12 bases, with 15 bases spanning the gap.

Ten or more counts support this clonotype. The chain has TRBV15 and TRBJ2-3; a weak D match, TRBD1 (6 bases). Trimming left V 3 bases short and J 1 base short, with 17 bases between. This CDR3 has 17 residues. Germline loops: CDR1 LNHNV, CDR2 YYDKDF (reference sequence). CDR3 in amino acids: CATSRTSGALGTDTQYF. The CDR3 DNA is TGTGCCACCAGCAGGACCTCAGGGGCGTTAGGCACAGATACGCAGTATTTT.

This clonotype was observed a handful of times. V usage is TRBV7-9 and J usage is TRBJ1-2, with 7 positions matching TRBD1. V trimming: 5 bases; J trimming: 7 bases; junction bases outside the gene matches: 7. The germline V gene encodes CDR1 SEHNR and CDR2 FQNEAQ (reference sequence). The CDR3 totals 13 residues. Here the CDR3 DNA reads TGTGCCAGCAGCCCCGACAGGGTCGGTGGCTACACCTTC. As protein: CASSPDRVGGYTF.

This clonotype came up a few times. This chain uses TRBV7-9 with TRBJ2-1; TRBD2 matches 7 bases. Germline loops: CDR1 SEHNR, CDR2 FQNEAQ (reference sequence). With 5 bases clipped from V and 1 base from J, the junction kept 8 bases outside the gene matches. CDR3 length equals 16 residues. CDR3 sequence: CASSPHAGVSYNEQFF. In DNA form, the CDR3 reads TGTGCCAGCAGCCCGCACGCGGGAGTTTCCTACAATGAGCAGTTCTTC. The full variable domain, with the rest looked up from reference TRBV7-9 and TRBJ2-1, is DTGVSQNPRHKITKRGQNVTFRCDPISEHNRLYWYRQTLGQGPEFLTYFQNEAQLEKSRLLSDRFSAERPKGSFSTLEIQRTEQGDSAMYLCASSPHAGVSYNEQFFGPGTRLTVL.

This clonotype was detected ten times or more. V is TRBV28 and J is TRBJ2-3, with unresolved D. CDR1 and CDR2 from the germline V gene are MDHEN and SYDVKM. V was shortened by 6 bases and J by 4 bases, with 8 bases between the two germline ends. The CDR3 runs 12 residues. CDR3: CASRGNADTQYF. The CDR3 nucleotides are TGTGCCAGCAGGGGCAATGCAGATACGCAGTATTTT.

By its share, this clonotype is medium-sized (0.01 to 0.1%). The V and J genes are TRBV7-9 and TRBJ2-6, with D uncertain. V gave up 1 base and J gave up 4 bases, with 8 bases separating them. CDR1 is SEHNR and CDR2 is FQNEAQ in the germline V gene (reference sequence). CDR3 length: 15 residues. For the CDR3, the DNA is TGTGCCAGCAGCTTAGTTGCAGGCGGGGCCAACGTCCTGACTTTC. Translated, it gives CASSLVAGGANVLTF.

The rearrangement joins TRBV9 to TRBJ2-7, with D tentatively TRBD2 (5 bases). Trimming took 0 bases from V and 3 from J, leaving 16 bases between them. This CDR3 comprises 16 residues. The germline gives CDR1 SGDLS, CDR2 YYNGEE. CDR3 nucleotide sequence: TGTGCCAGCAGCGTAGGGCCGGGGAACGACTTCTACGAGCAGTACTTC. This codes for CASSVGPGNDFYEQYF.

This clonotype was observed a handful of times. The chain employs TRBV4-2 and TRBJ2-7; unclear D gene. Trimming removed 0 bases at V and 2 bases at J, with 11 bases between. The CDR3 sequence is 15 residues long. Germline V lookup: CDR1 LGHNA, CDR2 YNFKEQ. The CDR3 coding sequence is TGTGCCAGCAGCCAAGAGAGGAATCGAGCCTACGAGCAGTACTTC. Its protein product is CASSQERNRAYEQYF.

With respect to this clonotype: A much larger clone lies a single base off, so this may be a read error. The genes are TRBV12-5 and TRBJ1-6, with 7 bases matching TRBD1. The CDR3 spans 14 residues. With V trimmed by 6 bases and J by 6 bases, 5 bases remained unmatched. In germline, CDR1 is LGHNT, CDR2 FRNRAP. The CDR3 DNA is TGTGCTAGTGGCCCGGACAGGCTTAATTCACCCCTCCACTTT. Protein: CASGPDRLNSPLHF.

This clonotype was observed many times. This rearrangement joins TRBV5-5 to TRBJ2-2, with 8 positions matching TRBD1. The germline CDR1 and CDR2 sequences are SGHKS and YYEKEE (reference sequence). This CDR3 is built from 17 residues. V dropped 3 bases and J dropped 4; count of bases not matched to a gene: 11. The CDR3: CASSWARTGIFTGELFF. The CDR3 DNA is TGTGCCAGCAGCTGGGCTAGGACAGGGATTTTCACCGGGGAGCTGTTTTTT.

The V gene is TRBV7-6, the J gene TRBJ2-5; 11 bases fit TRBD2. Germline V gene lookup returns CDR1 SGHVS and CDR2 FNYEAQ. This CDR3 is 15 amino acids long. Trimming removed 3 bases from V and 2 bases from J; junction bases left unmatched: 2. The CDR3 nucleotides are TGTGCCAGCAGCTTTAGACTAGCGGGACAAGAGACCCAGTACTTC. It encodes CASSFRLAGQETQYF.

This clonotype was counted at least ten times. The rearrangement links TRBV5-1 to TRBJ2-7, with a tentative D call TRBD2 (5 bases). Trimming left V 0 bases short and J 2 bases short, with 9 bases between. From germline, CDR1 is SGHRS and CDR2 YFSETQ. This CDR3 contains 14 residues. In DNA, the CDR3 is TGCGCCAGCAGCTTGGCCACGCGGGCCTACGAGCAGTACTTC. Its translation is CASSLATRAYEQYF.

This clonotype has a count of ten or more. CDR3 sequence (DNA): TGTGCCAGCAGTTTAAGCTGGGGGGCTGAAGCTTTCTTT. As protein: CASSLSWGAEAFF. The chain is built from TRBV27 and TRBJ1-1; D may be TRBD1 (5 bases). The CDR3 runs to 13 residues. V lost 2 bases to trimming and J lost 6 bases, with 10 bases between them. CDR1 is MNHEY, CDR2 SMNVEV, per germline (reference sequence).

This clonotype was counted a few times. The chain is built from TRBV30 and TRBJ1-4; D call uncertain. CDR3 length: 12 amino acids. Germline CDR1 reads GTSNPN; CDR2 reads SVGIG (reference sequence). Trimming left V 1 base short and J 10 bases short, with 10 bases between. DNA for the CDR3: TGTGCCTGGAGTGGGGTGTCGGGAAAACTGTTTTTT. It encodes CAWSGVSGKLFF.

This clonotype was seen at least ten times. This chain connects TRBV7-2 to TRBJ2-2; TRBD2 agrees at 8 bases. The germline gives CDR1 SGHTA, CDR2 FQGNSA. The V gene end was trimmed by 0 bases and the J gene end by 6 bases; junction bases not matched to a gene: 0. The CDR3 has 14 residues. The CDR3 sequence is CASSLAAGAGELFF. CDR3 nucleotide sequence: TGTGCCAGCAGCTTAGCAGCGGGAGCCGGGGAGCTGTTTTTT.

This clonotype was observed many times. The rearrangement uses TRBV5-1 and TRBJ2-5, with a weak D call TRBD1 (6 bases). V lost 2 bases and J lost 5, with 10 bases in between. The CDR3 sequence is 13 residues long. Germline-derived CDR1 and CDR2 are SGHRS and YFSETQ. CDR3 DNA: TGCGCCAGCAGCTTCGGGCAGGGGGAGACCCAGTACTTC. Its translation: CASSFGQGETQYF.

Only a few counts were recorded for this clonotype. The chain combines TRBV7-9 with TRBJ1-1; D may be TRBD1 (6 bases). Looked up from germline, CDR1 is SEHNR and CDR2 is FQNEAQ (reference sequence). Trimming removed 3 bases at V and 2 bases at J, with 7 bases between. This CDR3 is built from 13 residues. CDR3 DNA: TGTGCCAGCAGCTTGGACAGTAACACTGAAGCTTTCTTT. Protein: CASSLDSNTEAFF.

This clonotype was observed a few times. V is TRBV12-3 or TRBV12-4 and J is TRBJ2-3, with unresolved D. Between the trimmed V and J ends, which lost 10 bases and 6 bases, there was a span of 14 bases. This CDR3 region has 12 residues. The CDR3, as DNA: TGTGCCACCTGTACCCGTCTCGATACGCAGTATTTT. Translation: CATCTRLDTQYF.

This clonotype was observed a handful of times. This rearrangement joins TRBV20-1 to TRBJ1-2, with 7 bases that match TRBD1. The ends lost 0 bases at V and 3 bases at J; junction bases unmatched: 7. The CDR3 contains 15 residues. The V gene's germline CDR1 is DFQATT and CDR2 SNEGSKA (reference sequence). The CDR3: CSARDGRGLHYGYTF. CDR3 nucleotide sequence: TGCAGTGCTAGAGATGGGAGGGGGCTGCACTATGGCTACACCTTC.

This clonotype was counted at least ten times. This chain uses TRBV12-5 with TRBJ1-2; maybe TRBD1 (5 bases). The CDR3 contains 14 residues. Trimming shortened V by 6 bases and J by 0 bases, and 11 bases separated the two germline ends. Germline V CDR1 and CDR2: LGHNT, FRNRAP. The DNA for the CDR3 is TGTGCTAGTGGGGACATACCATCTAACTATGGCTACACCTTC. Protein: CASGDIPSNYGYTF.